Given below is one T cell receptor (beta chain) in context. Being one base from a much bigger clone, this may be a read error. Time point specified: newly diagnosed GD, antithyroid drugs for less than 3 months. From PBMCs, RNA was extracted and then used to make the TCR library. These data come from a study of regulatory T cells in long-lasting Graves disease. The CDR3 totals 16 residues. Germline loops: CDR1 SEHNR, CDR2 FQNEAQ (reference sequence). HTBI primers from iRepertoire and Arm-PCR of CDR3 regions yielded the TCR beta libraries. In TCRdb, the multiplex PCR reads were re-called with MiXCR into one record per CDR3 protein. The sample yields 550,000 to 700,000 distinct CDR3 sequences, 15% to 20% seen once. The same data also went into a second study, on T cells in Graves' hyperthyroidism and ophthalmopathy.

The origin of this receptor is a man in his late teens or twenties with Graves disease. The rearrangement joins TRBV7-9 to TRBJ2-5, with 11 bases aligning to TRBD2. The sequenced sample was peripheral blood mononuclear cells (PBMCs), obtained at new diagnosis, from a patient treated with antithyroid drugs. The DNA of the CDR3 is TGTGCCACCAGCTTTTCACTAGCGGGAGTCACAGAGACCCAGTACTTC. Translation: CATSFSLAGVTETQYF.